These 14 T cell receptor beta chains share one sample of origin, sequenced in a study of cytomegalovirus exposure and HLA in healthy donors. Primers included in the PCR were 60 Vbeta and 13 Jbeta primers. Repertoires were generated with immunoSEQ multiplex PCR, while TCRdb's copy carries only in-frame clones and drops some. The sample contains some 120,000 clones, roughly four fifths of which appear only once. Sequenced: PBMCs. The receptor source for this set is a woman between 18 and 29 years old in good health and CMV-seronegative.

Remarks on this clone: At one end the junction does not follow the germline gene, possibly because of a read error. The V and J genes are TRBV7-7 and TRBJ2-1, with 14 bases identical to TRBD2. The CDR3 has 16 residues. CDR1 SSHAT and CDR2 FNYEAQ come from the germline V gene (reference sequence). CDR3 sequence reads: CASSFRLAGGLHEQFF. DNA of the CDR3: TGTGCTAGCAGCTTTAGACTAGCGGGGGGGCTTCATGAGCAGTTCTTC.

In nucleotides, the CDR3 is TGTGCCAGTCTACGAGCGGGGGTGGGTAATGAGCAGTTCTTC. Translating gives CASLRAGVGNEQFF. The chain carries TRBV6-5 and TRBJ2-1; 8 bases line up with TRBD2. From germline, CDR1 is MNHEY and CDR2 SVGAGI. This CDR3 has 14 amino acids. With 9 bases clipped from V and 7 bases from J, the junction kept 11 bases outside the gene matches.

The chain employs TRBV5-1 and TRBJ1-5, with 7 bases matching TRBD1. J lost 6 bases, V lost 0 bases, and 6 bases had no gene match. This CDR3 contains 15 residues. The V gene's germline CDR1 is SGHRS and CDR2 YFSETQ. The CDR3 DNA is TGCGCCAGCAGCTTGGTGGCAGGGGGTACTCAGCCCCAGCATTTT. Translated, it gives CASSLVAGGTQPQHF. The entire variable domain, with the rest obtained from reference TRBV5-1 and TRBJ1-5, is as follows: KAGVTQTPRYLIKTRGQQVTLSCSPISGHRSVSWYQQTPGQGLQFLFEYFSETQRNKGNFPGRFSGRQFSNSRSEMNVSTLELGDSALYLCASSLVAGGTQPQHFGDGTRLSIL.

V is TRBV19 and J is TRBJ1-2; possible D gene TRBD1, 5 bases. Germline V gene lookup returns CDR1 LNHDA and CDR2 SQIVND (reference sequence). The V and J ends lost 5 bases and 8 bases respectively, with 24 bases between them. This CDR3 is built from 16 residues. This CDR3 is CASSFSPPGIQGGYTF. In DNA form, the CDR3 reads TGTGCCAGTAGTTTTAGCCCCCCAGGGATCCAAGGCGGCTACACCTTC. Looking up the rest from reference TRBV19 and TRBJ1-2 gives the full variable domain: DGGITQSPKYLFRKEGQNVTLSCEQNLNHDAMYWYRQDPGQGLRLIYYSQIVNDFQKGDIAEGYSVSREKKESFPLTVTSAQKNPTAFYLCASSFSPPGIQGGYTFGSGTRLTVV.

V gene TRBV11-2 combines with J gene TRBJ1-2; 7 bases are shared with TRBD1. Germline-derived CDR1 and CDR2 are SGHAT and FQNNGV. The CDR3 length is 14 residues. V dropped 5 bases and J dropped 6; count of bases not matched to a gene: 9. The CDR3 is CASSNPYRGDGYTF. CDR3 bases: TGTGCCAGCAGCAACCCATACAGGGGCGATGGCTACACCTTC.

This chain uses TRBV4-1 with TRBJ2-7; the D gene is possibly TRBD1 (6 bases). Germline V CDR1 and CDR2: MGHRA, YSYEKL. The CDR3 is made up of 16 amino acids. V was clipped by 0 bases and J by 4 bases, with 16 bases between them. The CDR3 nucleotides read TGCGCCAGCAGCCAAGATATAGGGACAAGATATTACGAGCAGTACTTC. It is translated as CASSQDIGTRYYEQYF.

V and J are TRBV7-2 and TRBJ2-7; the match to TRBD1 covers 9 bases. The CDR3 is made up of 16 amino acids. CDR1 and CDR2 (germline): SGHTA, FQGNSA. Trimming removed 5 bases from V and 2 bases from J; junction bases left unmatched: 10. The CDR3 nucleotides are TGTGCCAGCAGCCTACGGACAGGGGCCTATACCTACGAGCAGTACTTC. It encodes CASSLRTGAYTYEQYF.

The genes are TRBV5-1 and TRBJ2-7, with D tentatively TRBD1 (5 bases). This CDR3 comprises 13 residues. Germline values: CDR1 SGHRS, CDR2 YFSETQ. Trimming stripped 0 bases from V and 5 bases from J, with 9 bases between. For the CDR3, the DNA is TGCGCCAGCAGCTTGGGAAGCAGGGACGAGCAGTACTTC. The encoded protein is CASSLGSRDEQYF.

This clone turned up a few times. The genes are TRBV5-8 and TRBJ2-7; 8 nucleotides match TRBD2. Per germline, CDR1 SGHTS and CDR2 YDEGEE. This CDR3 contains 16 residues. Germline trimming cut 6 bases from V and 0 bases from J; bases unmatched to any gene: 11. CDR3 in DNA: TGTGCCAGCACCCCTGGACACGGGGGGGCCTCCTACGAGCAGTACTTC. Residues: CASTPGHGGASYEQYF.

This chain joins TRBV6-5 and TRBJ1-2, with TRBD1 identical over 7 bases. With 0 bases clipped from V and 8 bases from J, the junction kept 3 bases outside the gene matches. The CDR3 covers 13 residues. Germline values: CDR1 MNHEY, CDR2 SVGAGI. The CDR3 nucleotides read TGTGCCAGCAGTTACTCGACAGGGTGGGGCTACACCTTC. It is translated as CASSYSTGWGYTF.

With regard to this clone: It is likely a read error, because the conserved phenylalanine at the end of the CDR3 is missing. The V and J genes are TRBV5-1 and TRBJ1-1; 7 bases agree with TRBD1. CDR1 and CDR2 (germline): SGHRS, YFSETQ. With 4 bases clipped from V and 11 bases from J, the junction kept 11 bases outside the gene matches. This CDR3 is built from 13 residues. CDR3 bases: TGCGCCAGCAGCCAGACAGGGTTCGGGCGTGCTTTCCTT. The encoded protein is CASSQTGFGRAFL.

This chain connects TRBV30 to TRBJ1-1; D is undetermined. The length of the CDR3 is 13 residues. Germline V CDR1 and CDR2: GTSNPN, SVGIG (reference sequence). V lost 3 bases and J lost 7, with 15 bases in between. CDR3 residues: CAWRSPLKLEAFF. The CDR3 DNA reads TGTGCCTGGAGATCACCGTTGAAACTTGAAGCTTTCTTT.

The genes are TRBV6-1 and TRBJ2-1; no clear D. The CDR3 consists of 11 residues. Germline loops: CDR1 MNHNS, CDR2 SASEGT. Trimming left V 3 bases short and J 6 bases short, with 3 bases between. The CDR3 region is CASSDSNEQFF. CDR3 nucleotide sequence: TGTGCCAGCAGTGATAGCAATGAGCAGTTCTTC.

This clone was seen only a few times. CDR3 nucleotides: TGTGCCAGCACTTCTCCGGGGGTCTACAATGAGCAGTTCTTC. Its protein is CASTSPGVYNEQFF. The V gene is TRBV28, the J gene TRBJ2-1, with a possible D match to TRBD2 (6 bases). The CDR3 is 14 amino acids. V shed 7 bases and J shed 3 bases, with 13 bases lying between them. Germline lookup yields CDR1 MDHEN and CDR2 SYDVKM.